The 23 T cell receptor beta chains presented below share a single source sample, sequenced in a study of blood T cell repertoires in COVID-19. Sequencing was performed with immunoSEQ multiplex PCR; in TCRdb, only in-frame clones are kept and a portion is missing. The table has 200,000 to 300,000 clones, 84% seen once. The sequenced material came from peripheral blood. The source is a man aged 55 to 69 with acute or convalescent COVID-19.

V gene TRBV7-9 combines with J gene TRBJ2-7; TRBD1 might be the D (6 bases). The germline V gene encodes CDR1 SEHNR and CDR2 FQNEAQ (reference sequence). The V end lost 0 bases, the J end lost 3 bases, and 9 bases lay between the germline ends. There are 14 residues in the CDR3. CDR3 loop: CASSLAWGLYEQYF. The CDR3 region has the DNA TGTGCCAGCAGCTTAGCATGGGGGCTCTACGAGCAGTACTTC.

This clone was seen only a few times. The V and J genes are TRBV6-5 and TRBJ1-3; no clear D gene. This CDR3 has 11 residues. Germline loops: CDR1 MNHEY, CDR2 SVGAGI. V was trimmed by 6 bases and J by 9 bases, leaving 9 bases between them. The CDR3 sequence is CASRFTGTIYF. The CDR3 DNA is TGTGCCAGCAGGTTCACTGGCACCATATATTTT.

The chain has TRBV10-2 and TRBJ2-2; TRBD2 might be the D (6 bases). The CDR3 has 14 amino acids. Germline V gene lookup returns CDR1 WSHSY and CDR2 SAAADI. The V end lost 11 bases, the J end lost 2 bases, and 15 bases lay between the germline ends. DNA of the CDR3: TGCGCCTCGGCGACTAGTCCAAACACCGGGGAGCTGTTTTTT. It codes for CASATSPNTGELFF.

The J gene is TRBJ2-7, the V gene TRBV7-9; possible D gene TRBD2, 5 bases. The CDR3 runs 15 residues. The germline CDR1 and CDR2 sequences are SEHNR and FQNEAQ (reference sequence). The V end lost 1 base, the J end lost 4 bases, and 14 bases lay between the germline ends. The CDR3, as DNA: TGTGCCAGCAGCTTAGGAGGGCTAGATGGTTACGAGCAGTACTTC. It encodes CASSLGGLDGYEQYF. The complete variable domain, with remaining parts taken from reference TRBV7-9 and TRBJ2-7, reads DTGVSQNPRHKITKRGQNVTFRCDPISEHNRLYWYRQTLGQGPEFLTYFQNEAQLEKSRLLSDRFSAERPKGSFSTLEIQRTEQGDSAMYLCASSLGGLDGYEQYFGPGTRLTVT.

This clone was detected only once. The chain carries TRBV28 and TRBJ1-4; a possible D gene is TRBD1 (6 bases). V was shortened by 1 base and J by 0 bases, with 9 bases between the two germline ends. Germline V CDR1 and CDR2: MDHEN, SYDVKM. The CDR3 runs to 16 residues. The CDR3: CASSLLGGATNEKLFF. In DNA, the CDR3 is TGTGCCAGCAGTTTATTAGGGGGGGCAACTAATGAAAAACTGTTTTTT. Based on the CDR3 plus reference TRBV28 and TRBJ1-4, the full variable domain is DVKVTQSSRYLVKRTGEKVFLECVQDMDHENMFWYRQDPGLGLRLIYFSYDVKMKEKGDIPEGYSVSREKKERFSLILESASTNQTSMYLCASSLLGGATNEKLFFGSGTQLSVL.

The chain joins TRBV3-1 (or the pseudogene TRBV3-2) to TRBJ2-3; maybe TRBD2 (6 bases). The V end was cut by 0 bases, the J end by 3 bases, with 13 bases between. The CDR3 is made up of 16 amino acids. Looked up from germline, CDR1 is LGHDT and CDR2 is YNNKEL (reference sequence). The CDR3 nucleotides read TGTGCCAGCAGCCAAGATCTTAGCGGATTTACAGATACGCAGTATTTT. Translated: CASSQDLSGFTDTQYF.

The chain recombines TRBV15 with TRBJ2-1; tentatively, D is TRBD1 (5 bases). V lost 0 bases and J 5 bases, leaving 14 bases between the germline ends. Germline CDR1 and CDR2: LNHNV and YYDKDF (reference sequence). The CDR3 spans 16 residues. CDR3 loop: CATSRDKGLRDNEQFF. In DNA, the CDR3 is TGTGCCACCAGCAGAGATAAGGGGCTGAGAGACAATGAGCAGTTCTTC.

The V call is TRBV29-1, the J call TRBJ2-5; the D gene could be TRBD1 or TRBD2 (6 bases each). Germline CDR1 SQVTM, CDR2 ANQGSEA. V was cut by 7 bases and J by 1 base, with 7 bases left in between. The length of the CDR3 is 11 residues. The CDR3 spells CSGGAQETQYF. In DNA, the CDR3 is TGCAGCGGGGGGGCCCAAGAGACCCAGTACTTC.

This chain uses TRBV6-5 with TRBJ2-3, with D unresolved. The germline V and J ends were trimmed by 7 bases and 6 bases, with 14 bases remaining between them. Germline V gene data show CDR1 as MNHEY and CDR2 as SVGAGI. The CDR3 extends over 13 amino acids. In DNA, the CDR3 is TGTGCCAGCAAAGAGGCGATTCGGGATACGCAGTATTTT. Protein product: CASKEAIRDTQYF.

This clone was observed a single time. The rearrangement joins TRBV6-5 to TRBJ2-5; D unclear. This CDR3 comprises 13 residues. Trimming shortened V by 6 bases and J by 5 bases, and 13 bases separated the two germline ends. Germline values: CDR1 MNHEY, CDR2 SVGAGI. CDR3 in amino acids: CASSDPWSETQYF. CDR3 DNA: TGTGCCAGCAGCGACCCGTGGAGCGAGACCCAGTACTTC.

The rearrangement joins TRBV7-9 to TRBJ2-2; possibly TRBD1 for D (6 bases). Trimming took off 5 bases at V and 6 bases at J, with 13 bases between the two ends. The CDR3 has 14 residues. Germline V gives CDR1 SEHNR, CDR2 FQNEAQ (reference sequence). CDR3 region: CASSRTVGAGELFF. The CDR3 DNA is TGTGCCAGCAGCCGGACAGTGGGGGCCGGGGAGCTGTTTTTT.

The CDR3 bases are TGCGCCAGCAGCTTGGGGACCTCAGGGGGTGAAAAACTGTTTTTT. Residues: CASSLGTSGGEKLFF. V is TRBV5-1 and J is TRBJ1-4, with 7 positions matching TRBD1. Germline V gives CDR1 SGHRS, CDR2 YFSETQ. V was pared by 0 bases and J by 7 bases, with 6 bases of the junction left unmatched. The CDR3 has 15 residues.

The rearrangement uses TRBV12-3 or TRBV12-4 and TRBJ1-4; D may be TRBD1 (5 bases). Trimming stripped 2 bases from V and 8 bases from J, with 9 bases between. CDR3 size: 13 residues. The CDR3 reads CASSLRQGEKLFF. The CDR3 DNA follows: TGTGCCAGCAGTTTACGGCAGGGCGAAAAACTGTTTTTT.

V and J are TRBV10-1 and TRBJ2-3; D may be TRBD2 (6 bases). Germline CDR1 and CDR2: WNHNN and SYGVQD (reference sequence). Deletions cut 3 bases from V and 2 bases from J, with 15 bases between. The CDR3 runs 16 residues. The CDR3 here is CASSDRWGVHTDTQYF. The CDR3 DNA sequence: TGCGCCAGCAGTGACCGGTGGGGGGTTCACACAGATACGCAGTATTTT.

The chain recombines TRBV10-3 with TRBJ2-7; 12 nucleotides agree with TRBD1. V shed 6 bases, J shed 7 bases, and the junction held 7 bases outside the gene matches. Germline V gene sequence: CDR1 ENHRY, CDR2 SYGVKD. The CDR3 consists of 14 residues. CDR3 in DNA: TGTGCCATCAGGGTGGGACAGGGGGCGCAGGAGCAGTACTTC. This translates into CAIRVGQGAQEQYF.

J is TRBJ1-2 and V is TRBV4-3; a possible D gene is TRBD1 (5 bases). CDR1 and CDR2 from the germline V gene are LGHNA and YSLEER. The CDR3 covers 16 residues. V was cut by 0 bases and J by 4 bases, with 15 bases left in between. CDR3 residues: CASSQDPGWRAYGYTF. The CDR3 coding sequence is TGCGCCAGCAGCCAAGACCCAGGGTGGAGGGCCTATGGCTACACCTTC.

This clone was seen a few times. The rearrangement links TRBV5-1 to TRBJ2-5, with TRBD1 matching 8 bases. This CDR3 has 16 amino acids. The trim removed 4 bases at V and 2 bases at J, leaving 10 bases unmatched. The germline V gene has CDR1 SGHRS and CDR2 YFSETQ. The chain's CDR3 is CASSVGDRGEQETQYF. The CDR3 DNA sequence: TGCGCCAGCAGCGTCGGAGACAGGGGAGAACAAGAGACCCAGTACTTC.

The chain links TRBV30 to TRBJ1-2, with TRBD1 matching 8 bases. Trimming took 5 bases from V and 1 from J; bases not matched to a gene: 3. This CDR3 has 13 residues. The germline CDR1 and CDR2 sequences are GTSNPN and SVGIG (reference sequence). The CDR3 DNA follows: TGTGCCTGGCAGGGGGCCCGTAACTATGGCTACACCTTC. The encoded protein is CAWQGARNYGYTF.

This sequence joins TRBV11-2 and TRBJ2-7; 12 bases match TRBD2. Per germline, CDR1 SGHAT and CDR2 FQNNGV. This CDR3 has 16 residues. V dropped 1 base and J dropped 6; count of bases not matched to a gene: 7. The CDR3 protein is CASSLVASGRASEQYF. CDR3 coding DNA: TGTGCCAGCAGCTTAGTGGCTAGCGGGAGGGCGAGCGAGCAGTACTTC.

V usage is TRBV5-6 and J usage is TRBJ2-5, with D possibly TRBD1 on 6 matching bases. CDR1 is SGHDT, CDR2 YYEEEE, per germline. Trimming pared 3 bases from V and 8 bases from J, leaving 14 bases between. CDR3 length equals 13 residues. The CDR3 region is CASSSGHRPTQYF. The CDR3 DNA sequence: TGTGCCAGCAGCTCGGGACACCGCCCAACCCAGTACTTC.

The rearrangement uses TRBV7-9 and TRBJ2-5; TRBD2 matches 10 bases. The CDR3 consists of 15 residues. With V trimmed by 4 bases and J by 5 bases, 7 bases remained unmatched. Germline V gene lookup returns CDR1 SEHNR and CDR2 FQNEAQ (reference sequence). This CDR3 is CASSSSGGALETQYF. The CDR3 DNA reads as TGTGCCAGCAGCTCAAGCGGGGGGGCCCTGGAGACCCAGTACTTC.

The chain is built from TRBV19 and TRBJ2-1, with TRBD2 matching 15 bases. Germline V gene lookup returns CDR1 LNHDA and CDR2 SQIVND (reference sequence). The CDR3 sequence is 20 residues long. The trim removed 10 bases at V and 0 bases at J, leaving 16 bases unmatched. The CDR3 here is CATKPITGTSGGRSYNEQFF. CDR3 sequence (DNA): TGTGCCACTAAACCAATAACCGGGACTAGCGGGGGGCGCTCCTACAATGAGCAGTTCTTC.

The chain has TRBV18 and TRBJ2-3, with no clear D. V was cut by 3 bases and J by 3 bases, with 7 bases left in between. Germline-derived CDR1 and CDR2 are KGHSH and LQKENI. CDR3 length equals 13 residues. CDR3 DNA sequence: TGTGCCAGCTCACCCCCTATGACAGATACGCAGTATTTT. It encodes CASSPPMTDTQYF.